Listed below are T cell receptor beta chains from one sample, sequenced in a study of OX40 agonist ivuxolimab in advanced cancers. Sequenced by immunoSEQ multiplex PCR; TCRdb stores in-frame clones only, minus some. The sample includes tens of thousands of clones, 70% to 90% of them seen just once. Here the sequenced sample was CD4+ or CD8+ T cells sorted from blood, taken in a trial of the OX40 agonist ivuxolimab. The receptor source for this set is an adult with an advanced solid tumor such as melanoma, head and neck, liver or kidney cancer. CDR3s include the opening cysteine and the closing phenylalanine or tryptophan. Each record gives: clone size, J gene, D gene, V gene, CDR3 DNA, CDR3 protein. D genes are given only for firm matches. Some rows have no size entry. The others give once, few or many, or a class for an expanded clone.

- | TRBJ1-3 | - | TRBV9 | TGTGCCAGCAGCGTAATGTCGTCTGGAAACACCATATATTTT | CASSVMSSGNTIYF
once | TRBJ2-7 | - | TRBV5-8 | TGTGCCAGCACCTTAGCCGGGACAAGAACCTACGAGCAGTACTTC | CASTLAGTRTYEQYF
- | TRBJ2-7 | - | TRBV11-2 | TGTGCCAGCAGCGTCAACACAGGGATTGTGTCCTACGAGCAGTACTTC | CASSVNTGIVSYEQYF
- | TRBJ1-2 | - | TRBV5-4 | TGTGCCAGCAGCTTGGAGGCTGGGGGGGCCAGTGGCTACACCTTC | CASSLEAGGASGYTF
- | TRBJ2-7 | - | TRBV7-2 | TGTGCCAGCAGCTTCTCGGTCCTTGGCTCCTACGAGCAGTACTTC | CASSFSVLGSYEQYF
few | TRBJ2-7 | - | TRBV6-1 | TGTGCCAGCAGACCCGACAGAATCTCCTACGAGCAGTACTTC | CASRPDRISYEQYF
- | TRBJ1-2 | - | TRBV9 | TGTGCCAGCAGCGTAGCGTCTTACTATGGCTACACCTTC | CASSVASYYGYTF
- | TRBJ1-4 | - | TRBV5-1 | TGCGCCAGCAGCTTGTCGGGGACACTAGGGATCGGTGAAAAACTGTTTTTT | CASSLSGTLGIGEKLFF
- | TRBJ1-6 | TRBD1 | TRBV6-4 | TGTGCCAGCAGGGCTGGGACAGGGGGGAATTCACCCCTCCACTTT | CASRAGTGGNSPLHF
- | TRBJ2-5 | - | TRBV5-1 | TGCGCCACCAGGACCTCTGACCAAGAGACCCAGTACTTC | CATRTSDQETQYF
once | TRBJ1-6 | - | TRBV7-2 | TGTGCCAGCAGCTTATCAGGGTACAATTCACCCCTCCACTTT | CASSLSGYNSPLHF
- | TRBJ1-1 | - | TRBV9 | TGTGCCAGCAGCGTAGATTTGACTGGGTACACTGAAGCTTTCTTT | CASSVDLTGYTEAFF
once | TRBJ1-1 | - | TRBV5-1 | TGCGCCAGCAGCTTGTGGGGGGACTCCAACAGGGCCCCTGAAGCTTTCTTT | CASSLWGDSNRAPEAFF
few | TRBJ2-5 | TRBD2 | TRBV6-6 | TGTGCCAGCAGTTTGCGAGGCGGGGGAGAGACCCAGTACTTC | CASSLRGGGETQYF
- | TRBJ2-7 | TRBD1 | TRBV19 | TGTGCCAGTAACCGGGACAGGGGCCGATACGAGCAGTACTTC | CASNRDRGRYEQYF
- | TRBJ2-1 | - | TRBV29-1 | TGCAGCGTTTCCTCGACGGGGGACAATGAGCAGTTCTTC | CSVSSTGDNEQFF
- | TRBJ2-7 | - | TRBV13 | TGTGCCAGCAGCCGGACAGACTACGAGCAGTACTTC | CASSRTDYEQYF
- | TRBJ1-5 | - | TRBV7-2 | TGTGCCAGCAGCCCCCCAAATCAGCCCCAGCATTTT | CASSPPNQPQHF
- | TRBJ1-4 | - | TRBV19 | TGTGCCAGTAGTCCCGGGAGGTATAATGAAAAACTGTTTTTT | CASSPGRYNEKLFF
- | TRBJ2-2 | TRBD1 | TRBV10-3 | TGTGCCACAACAGGACAGGGGGAGGGCGGGGAGCTGTTTTTT | CATTGQGEGGELFF
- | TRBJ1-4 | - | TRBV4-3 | TGCGCCAGCAGCCAAGATACGGGGGGGAATGAAAAACTGTTTTTT | CASSQDTGGNEKLFF
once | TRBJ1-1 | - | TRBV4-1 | TGTGCCAGCAGCCAAGTTCCAAGCGGGGGCGTCGGTTTCTTT | CASSQVPSGGVGFF
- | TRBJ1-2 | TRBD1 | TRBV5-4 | TGTGCCAGCAGCTTGCGGGCAGGGGGGAATGGCTACACCTTC | CASSLRAGGNGYTF
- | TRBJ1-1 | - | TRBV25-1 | TGTGCCAGCAGTCCGGACCCGAACACTGAAGCTTTCTTT | CASSPDPNTEAFF
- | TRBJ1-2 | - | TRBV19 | TGTGCCAGCATACGTACGGCCTATGGCTACACCTTC | CASIRTAYGYTF
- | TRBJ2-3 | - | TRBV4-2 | TGTGCCAGCAGCCAAGATGGGGCTGGGTGGAATACGCAGTATTTT | CASSQDGAGWNTQYF
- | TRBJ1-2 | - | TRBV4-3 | TGCGCCAGCAGCCAAGATCATTTCGGACGAAACTATGGCTACACCTTC | CASSQDHFGRNYGYTF
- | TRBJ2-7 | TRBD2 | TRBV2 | TGTGCCAGCAGCCCCCGAGGAGTAGCGGGGCAATACGAGCAGTACTTC | CASSPRGVAGQYEQYF
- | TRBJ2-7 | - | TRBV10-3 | TGTGCCATCAGTGACCATAGGTCATACGAGCAGTACTTC | CAISDHRSYEQYF
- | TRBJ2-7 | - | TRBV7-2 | TGTGCCAGCAGCTTAGCCCTATACGAGCAGTACTTC | CASSLALYEQYF
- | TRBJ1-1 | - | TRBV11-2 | TGTGCCAGCAGCTTATCTCTGAACACTGAAGCTTTCTTT | CASSLSLNTEAFF
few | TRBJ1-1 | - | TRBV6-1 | TGTGCCAGCAGTGTTAGGTTTGAAGCTTTCTTT | CASSVRFEAFF
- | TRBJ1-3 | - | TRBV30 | TGTGCCTGGAGTCCCGGGGCAGGAGGAAACACCATATATTTT | CAWSPGAGGNTIYF
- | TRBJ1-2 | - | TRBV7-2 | TGTGCCAGCAGCTATGGAGACCCGGGCACCTTC | CASSYGDPGTF
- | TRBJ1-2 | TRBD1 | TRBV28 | TGTGCCAGCAGTTTTCGGACAGGGCGGCACTATGGCTACACCTTC | CASSFRTGRHYGYTF
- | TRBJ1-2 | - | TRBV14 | TGTGCCAGCAGCCAGGAGGGAGCTTATGGCTACACCTTC | CASSQEGAYGYTF
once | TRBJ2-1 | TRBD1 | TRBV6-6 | TGTGCCAGCAGCTACGACGGGGCAGGGGGCTCGAATGAGCAGTTCTTC | CASSYDGAGGSNEQFF
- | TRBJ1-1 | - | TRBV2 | TGTGCCAGCAGCGACGACAGAACCATGAACACTGAAGCTTTCTTT | CASSDDRTMNTEAFF
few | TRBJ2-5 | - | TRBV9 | TGTGCCAGCAATCAGGGAATATATGGGGAGACCCAGTACTTC | CASNQGIYGETQYF
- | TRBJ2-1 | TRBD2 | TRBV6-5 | TGTGCCAGCAGCCTAGCGGGCCTATCGAGGAATGAGCAGTTCTTC | CASSLAGLSRNEQFF
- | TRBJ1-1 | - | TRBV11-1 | TGTGCCAGCAGCTCACAAGGAGCACAGAACACTGAAGCTTTCTTT | CASSSQGAQNTEAFF
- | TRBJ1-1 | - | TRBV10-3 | TGTGCCATCAGTCTCGAAGAGACAAGTAAGTATGAAGCTTTCTTT | CAISLEETSKYEAFF
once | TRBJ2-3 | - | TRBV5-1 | TGCGCCAGCAGCCAAGAGGGTCGCGCCAGCGCAGCCTACACAGATACGCAGTATTTT | CASSQEGRASAAYTDTQYF
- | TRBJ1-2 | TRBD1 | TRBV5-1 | TGCGCCAGCAACGATGGACAGGTCTATGGCTACACCTTC | CASNDGQVYGYTF
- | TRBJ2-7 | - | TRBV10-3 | TGTGCCATCAGTGAGCGAGGGGCGCAATCCTACGAGCAGTACTTC | CAISERGAQSYEQYF
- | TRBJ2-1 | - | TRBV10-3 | TGTGCCATCAGGGACAGTCTCTTGAATGAGCAGTTCTTC | CAIRDSLLNEQFF